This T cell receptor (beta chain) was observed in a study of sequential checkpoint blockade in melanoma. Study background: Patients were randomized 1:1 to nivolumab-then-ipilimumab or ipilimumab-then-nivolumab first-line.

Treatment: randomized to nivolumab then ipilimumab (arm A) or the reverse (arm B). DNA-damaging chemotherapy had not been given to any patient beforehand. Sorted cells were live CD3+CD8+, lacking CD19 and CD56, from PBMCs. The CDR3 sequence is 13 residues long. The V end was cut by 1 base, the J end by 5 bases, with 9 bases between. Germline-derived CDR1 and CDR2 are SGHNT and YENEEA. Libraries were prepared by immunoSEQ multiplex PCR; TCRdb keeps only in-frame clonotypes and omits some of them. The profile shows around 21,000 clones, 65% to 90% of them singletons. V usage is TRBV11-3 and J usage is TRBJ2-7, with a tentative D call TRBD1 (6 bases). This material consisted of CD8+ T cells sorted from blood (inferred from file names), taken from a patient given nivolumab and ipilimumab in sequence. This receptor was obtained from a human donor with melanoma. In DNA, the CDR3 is TGTGCCAGCAGCTTAGGAAGGGGGAACGAGCAGTACTTC. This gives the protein CASSLGRGNEQYF.